One sample yielded the 21 T cell receptor beta chains listed below, sequenced in a study of tissue T cells after allogeneic stem cell transplantation. Measured with immunoSEQ multiplex PCR; TCRdb has only the in-frame clones, and not every one. In the table there are more than 9,000 clones, approximately 65% of which are singletons. This sample comprised tissue from the stomach, obtained at autopsy. All receptors derive from a male donor at least 60 years old with lung cancer.

This clone was seen only once. The chain uses TRBV6-2 or TRBV6-3 and TRBJ2-5, with D tentatively TRBD1 (5 bases). Trimming cost V 0 bases and J 4 bases, with 9 bases left between them. The CDR3 is 14 residues long. Germline V lookup: CDR1 MNHEY, CDR2 SVGEGT. As DNA, the CDR3 is TGTGCCAGCAGTTACTCGACAGACGTAGAGACCCAGTACTTC. Residues: CASSYSTDVETQYF.

The rearrangement links TRBV5-1 to TRBJ2-3, with unresolved D. CDR1 is SGHRS, CDR2 YFSETQ, per germline. With 1 base removed from V and 6 bases from J, the gap between germline ends came to 9 bases. CDR3 length: 13 residues. The DNA for the CDR3 is TGCGCCAGCAGCTTGTATCCCCAGGATACGCAGTATTTT. This codes for CASSLYPQDTQYF.

The chain recombines TRBV7-6 with TRBJ1-1; D remains unclear. Trimming pared 5 bases from V and 3 bases from J, leaving 10 bases between. CDR3 length equals 13 residues. Germline V gene lookup returns CDR1 SGHVS and CDR2 FNYEAQ. For the CDR3, the DNA is TGTGCCAGCAGCCCGATCGGAGACACTGAAGCTTTCTTT. Its translation: CASSPIGDTEAFF.

The V call is TRBV9, the J call TRBJ2-3, with D possibly matching TRBD1 (5 bases). V was clipped by 0 bases and J by 6 bases, with 11 bases between them. The CDR3 is made up of 14 amino acids. Germline CDR1 is SGDLS and CDR2 is YYNGEE. CDR3 amino acids: CASSVDVGRDTQYF. The CDR3 region has the DNA TGTGCCAGCAGCGTAGATGTGGGGCGGGATACGCAGTATTTT.

This sequence joins TRBV29-1 and TRBJ1-2; possible D gene TRBD1, 6 bases. Trimming stripped 5 bases from V and 8 bases from J, with 12 bases between. The CDR3 sequence is 11 residues long. CDR1 is SQVTM and CDR2 is ANQGSEA in the germline V gene. Written as DNA, the CDR3 is TGCAGCGTTATAGGGGGAGGCGGCTACACCTTC. It is translated as CSVIGGGGYTF.

V gene TRBV11-2 combines with J gene TRBJ2-1; perhaps D is TRBD1 or TRBD2 (6 bases each). Germline V gene data show CDR1 as SGHAT and CDR2 as FQNNGV. V lost 4 bases, J lost 2 bases, and 15 bases lay in between. There are 16 residues in the CDR3. The CDR3 DNA is TGTGCCAGCAGCTCGCCGAACCGGGGGCCCTACAATGAGCAGTTCTTC. Protein sequence: CASSSPNRGPYNEQFF.

The rearrangement joins TRBV2 to TRBJ2-1, with D perhaps TRBD1 (6 bases). The CDR3 totals 12 residues. Per the germline V gene, CDR1 is SNHLY and CDR2 is FYNNEI. The V gene lost 5 bases and the J gene lost 6 bases, with 8 bases spanning the gap. The CDR3: CASSLRGNEQFF. The DNA of the CDR3 is TGTGCCAGCAGTCTCAGGGGCAATGAGCAGTTCTTC.

V is TRBV7-9 and J is TRBJ1-6; perhaps TRBD1 as D (6 bases). The CDR3 runs 18 residues. Trimming cost V 1 base and J 7 bases, with 20 bases left between them. Germline-derived CDR1 and CDR2 are SEHNR and FQNEAQ (reference sequence). CDR3 amino acids: CASSLGTQGRLGNSPLHF. The CDR3, as DNA: TGTGCCAGCAGCTTAGGAACTCAGGGGCGCTTAGGAAATTCACCCCTCCACTTT.

This chain connects TRBV3-1 (or the pseudogene TRBV3-2) to TRBJ2-3; D unclear. This CDR3 is 8 amino acids long. Germline CDR1 is LGHDT and CDR2 is YNNKEL (reference sequence). Trimming shortened V by 3 bases and J by 11 bases, and 0 bases separated the two germline ends. The CDR3 loop is CASSQQYF. CDR3 coding DNA: TGTGCCAGCAGCCAGCAGTATTTT.

In its sample, this clone was seen once. V and J are TRBV6-5 and TRBJ2-2, with TRBD1 matching 9 bases. CDR3 length: 15 residues. Per germline, CDR1 MNHEY and CDR2 SVGAGI. With 8 bases clipped from V and 0 bases from J, the junction kept 4 bases outside the gene matches. CDR3 sequence: CASRTGDTNTGELFF. CDR3 bases: TGTGCCAGCCGGACAGGGGATACGAACACCGGGGAGCTGTTTTTT.

Concerning this clone: Distinct nucleotide sequences in the sample also encode this CDR3. This chain connects TRBV5-1 to TRBJ2-7; D unresolved. V was shortened by 0 bases and J by 3 bases, with 10 bases between the two germline ends. Per the germline V gene, CDR1 is SGHRS and CDR2 is YFSETQ. The CDR3 extends over 14 amino acids. For the CDR3, the DNA is TGCGCCAGCAGCTTGGTGGGTGGTAGCTACGAGCAGTACTTC. This sequence encodes CASSLVGGSYEQYF.

The DNA for the CDR3 is TGCGCCAGCAGCCAAGGGGCGAACAGGGATGGCTACACCTTC. Protein sequence: CASSQGANRDGYTF. The rearrangement links TRBV4-3 to TRBJ1-2; possibly TRBD1 for D (6 bases). CDR1 is LGHNA and CDR2 is YSLEER in the germline V gene. CDR3 length equals 14 residues. The V end was cut by 1 base, the J end by 6 bases, with 12 bases between.

J is TRBJ2-7 and V is TRBV6-2 or TRBV6-3; D is undetermined. CDR1 is MNHEY and CDR2 is SVGEGT in the germline V gene. This CDR3 spans 13 amino acids. Trimming left V 5 bases short and J 3 bases short, with 11 bases between. CDR3 DNA sequence: TGTGCCAGCAGTCGAGAGAGATACTACGAGCAGTACTTC. Translating gives CASSRERYYEQYF.

J is TRBJ2-2 and V is TRBV7-9; no reliable D call. This CDR3 comprises 14 residues. Germline loops: CDR1 SEHNR, CDR2 FQNEAQ (reference sequence). V shed 5 bases and J shed 6 bases, with 13 bases lying between them. The DNA for the CDR3 is TGTGCCAGCAGCCAAGAGAGGCAAGCCGGGGAGCTGTTTTTT. Amino acid sequence: CASSQERQAGELFF. Filled out from reference TRBV7-9 and TRBJ2-2, the complete variable domain reads DTGVSQNPRHKITKRGQNVTFRCDPISEHNRLYWYRQTLGQGPEFLTYFQNEAQLEKSRLLSDRFSAERPKGSFSTLEIQRTEQGDSAMYLCASSQERQAGELFFGEGSRLTVL.

CDR3 bases: TGTGCCAGCAGCGTAGCTGGACAGCGAACCGGGGAGCTGTTTTTT. This codes for CASSVAGQRTGELFF. V and J are TRBV9 and TRBJ2-2, with a tentative D call TRBD1 (6 bases). This CDR3 is 15 amino acids long. Germline V gives CDR1 SGDLS, CDR2 YYNGEE. Deletions cut 0 bases from V and 5 bases from J, with 11 bases between.

The chain joins TRBV7-9 to TRBJ1-2, with 9 positions matching TRBD1. CDR1 SEHNR and CDR2 FQNEAQ come from the germline V gene (reference sequence). Germline trimming cut 4 bases from V and 4 bases from J; bases unmatched to any gene: 13. This CDR3 comprises 17 residues. The CDR3 region is CASSYTVPGQGTYGYTF. CDR3 coding DNA: TGTGCCAGCAGCTACACAGTCCCGGGACAGGGAACCTATGGCTACACCTTC.

The genes are TRBV12-3 or TRBV12-4 and TRBJ2-3; no clear D gene. V lost 6 bases, J lost 3 bases, and 10 bases lay in between. CDR3 length: 13 amino acids. Written as DNA, the CDR3 is TGTGCCAGCAGCCAGATAAGGACAGATACGCAGTATTTT. It encodes CASSQIRTDTQYF.

V and J are TRBV4-3 and TRBJ1-1, with a weak D call TRBD1 (6 bases). Germline CDR1 is LGHNA and CDR2 is YSLEER. V lost 1 base and J 4 bases, leaving 10 bases between the germline ends. The CDR3 is 14 residues long. The CDR3 sequence: CASSQVGGFTEAFF. For the CDR3, the DNA is TGCGCCAGCAGCCAAGTGGGGGGCTTCACTGAAGCTTTCTTT.

The table lists this clone with a few counts. The gene calls are TRBV28 and TRBJ2-7, with 9 bases lining up with TRBD1. J was trimmed by 4 bases and V by 6 bases; bases with no gene match: 4. Germline CDR1 and CDR2: MDHEN and SYDVKM. The length of the CDR3 is 13 residues. The CDR3 region is CASSWDRAYEQYF. The CDR3 region has the DNA TGTGCCAGCAGCTGGGACAGGGCGTACGAGCAGTACTTC.

The chain combines TRBV5-1 with TRBJ1-5; 8 positions agree with TRBD1. The CDR3 length is 15 residues. Germline lookup yields CDR1 SGHRS and CDR2 YFSETQ. The V gene end was trimmed by 0 bases and the J gene end by 7 bases; junction bases not matched to a gene: 6. The CDR3 sequence is CASSLAAGGGQPQHF. The CDR3 DNA reads as TGCGCCAGCAGCTTGGCGGCAGGGGGCGGACAGCCCCAGCATTTT.

This chain links TRBV4-2 with TRBJ2-4; 10 bases agree with TRBD2. The CDR3 has 18 amino acids. Germline V gene lookup returns CDR1 LGHNA and CDR2 YNFKEQ. The ends lost 0 bases at V and 7 bases at J; junction bases unmatched: 12. The CDR3 nucleotides are TGTGCCAGCAGCCAAGAAACCAGCGGGAGGGCGATGGGGAACATTCAGTACTTC. Residues: CASSQETSGRAMGNIQYF.